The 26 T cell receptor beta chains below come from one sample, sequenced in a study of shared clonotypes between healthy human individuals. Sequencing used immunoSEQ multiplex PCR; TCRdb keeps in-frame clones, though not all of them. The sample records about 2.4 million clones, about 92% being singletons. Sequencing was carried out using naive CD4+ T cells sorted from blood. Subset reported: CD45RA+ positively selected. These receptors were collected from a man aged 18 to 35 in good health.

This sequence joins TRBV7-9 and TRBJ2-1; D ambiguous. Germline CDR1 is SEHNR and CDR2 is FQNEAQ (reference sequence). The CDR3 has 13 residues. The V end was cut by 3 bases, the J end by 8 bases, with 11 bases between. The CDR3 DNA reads TGTGCCAGCAGCTTTGAACCCGGCCATGAGCAGTTCTTC. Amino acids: CASSFEPGHEQFF.

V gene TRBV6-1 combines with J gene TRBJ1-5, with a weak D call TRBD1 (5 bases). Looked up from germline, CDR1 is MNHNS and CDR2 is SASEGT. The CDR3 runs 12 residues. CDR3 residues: CAESRDNQPQHF. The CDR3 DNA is TGTGCAGAATCCAGGGACAATCAGCCCCAGCATTTT.

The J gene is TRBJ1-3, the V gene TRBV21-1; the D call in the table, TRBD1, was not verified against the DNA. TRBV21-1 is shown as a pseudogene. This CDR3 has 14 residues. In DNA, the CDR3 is TGTCCCGGAATGGGACAGATATCTGGAAACACCATATATTTT. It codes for CPGMGQISGNTIYF.

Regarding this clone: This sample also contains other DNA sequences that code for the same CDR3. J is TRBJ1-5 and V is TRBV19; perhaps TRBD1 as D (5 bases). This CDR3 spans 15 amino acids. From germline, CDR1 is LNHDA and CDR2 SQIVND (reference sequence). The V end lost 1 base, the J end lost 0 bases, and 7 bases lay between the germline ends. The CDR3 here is CASSIVGVSNQPQHF. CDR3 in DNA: TGTGCCAGTAGTATAGTGGGGGTTAGCAATCAGCCCCAGCATTTT.

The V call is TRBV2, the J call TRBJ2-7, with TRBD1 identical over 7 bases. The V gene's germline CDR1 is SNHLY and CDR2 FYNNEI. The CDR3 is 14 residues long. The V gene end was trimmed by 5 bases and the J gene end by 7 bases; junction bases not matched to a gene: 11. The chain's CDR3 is CASSFETGLGEQYF. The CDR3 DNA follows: TGTGCCAGCAGTTTCGAGACAGGGCTAGGGGAGCAGTACTTC.

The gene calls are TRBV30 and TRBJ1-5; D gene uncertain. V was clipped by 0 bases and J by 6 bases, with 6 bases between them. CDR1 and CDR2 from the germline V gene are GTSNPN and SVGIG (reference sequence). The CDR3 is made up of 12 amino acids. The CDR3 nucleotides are TGTGCCTGGAGTGTCCCCCCTCAGCCCCAGCATTTT. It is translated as CAWSVPPQPQHF.

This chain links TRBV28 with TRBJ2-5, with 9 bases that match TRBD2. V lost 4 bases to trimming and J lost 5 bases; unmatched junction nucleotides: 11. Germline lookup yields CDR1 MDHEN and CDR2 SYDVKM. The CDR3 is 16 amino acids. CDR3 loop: CASSSSSRGGRETQYF. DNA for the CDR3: TGTGCCAGCAGTTCCTCTTCGCGGGGGGGCCGGGAGACCCAGTACTTC.

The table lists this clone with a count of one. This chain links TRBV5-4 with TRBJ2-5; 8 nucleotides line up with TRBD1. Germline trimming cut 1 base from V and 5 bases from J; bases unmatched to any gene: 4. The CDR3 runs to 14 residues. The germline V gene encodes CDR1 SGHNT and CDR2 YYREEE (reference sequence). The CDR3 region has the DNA TGTGCCAGCAGCTTGAGTCACAGGGGGGAGACCCAGTACTTC. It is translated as CASSLSHRGETQYF.

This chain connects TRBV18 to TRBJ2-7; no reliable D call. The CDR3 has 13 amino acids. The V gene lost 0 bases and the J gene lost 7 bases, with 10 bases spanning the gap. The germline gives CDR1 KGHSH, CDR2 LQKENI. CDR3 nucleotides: TGTGCCAGCTCACCACCCCTTGACGTGGAGCAGTACTTC. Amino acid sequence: CASSPPLDVEQYF.

The CDR3: CASSQPGTYGYTF. CDR3 sequence (DNA): TGCGCCAGCAGCCAACCGGGAACATATGGCTACACCTTC. The J gene is TRBJ1-2, the V gene TRBV4-3; D call uncertain. Germline V gene data show CDR1 as LGHNA and CDR2 as YSLEER. The CDR3 contains 13 residues. V lost 2 bases and J lost 5, with 9 bases in between.

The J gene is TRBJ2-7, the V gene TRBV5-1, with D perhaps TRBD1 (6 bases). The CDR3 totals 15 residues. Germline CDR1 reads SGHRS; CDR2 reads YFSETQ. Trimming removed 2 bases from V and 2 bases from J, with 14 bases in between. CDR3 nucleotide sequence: TGCGCCAGCAGCTTATCGACAGGTGAAACCTACGAGCAGTACTTC. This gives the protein CASSLSTGETYEQYF.

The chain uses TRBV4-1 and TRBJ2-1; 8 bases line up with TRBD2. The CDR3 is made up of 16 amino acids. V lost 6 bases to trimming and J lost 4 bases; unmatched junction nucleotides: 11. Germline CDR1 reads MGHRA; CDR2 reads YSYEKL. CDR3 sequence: CASRPQGLGPYNEQFF. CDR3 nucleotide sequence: TGCGCCAGCAGACCCCAGGGACTAGGGCCTTACAATGAGCAGTTCTTC.

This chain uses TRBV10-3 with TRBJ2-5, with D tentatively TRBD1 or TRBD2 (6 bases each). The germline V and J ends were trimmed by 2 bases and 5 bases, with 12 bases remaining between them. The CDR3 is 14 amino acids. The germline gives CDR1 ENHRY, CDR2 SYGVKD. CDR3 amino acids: CAISELQGRETQYF. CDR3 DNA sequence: TGTGCCATCAGTGAGCTGCAGGGGAGGGAGACCCAGTACTTC.

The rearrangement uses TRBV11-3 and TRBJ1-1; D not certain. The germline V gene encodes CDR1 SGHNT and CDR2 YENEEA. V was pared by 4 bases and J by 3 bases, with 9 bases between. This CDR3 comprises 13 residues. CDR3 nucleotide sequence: TGTGCCAGCAGCTCGACGACGGACACTGAAGCTTTCTTT. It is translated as CASSSTTDTEAFF.

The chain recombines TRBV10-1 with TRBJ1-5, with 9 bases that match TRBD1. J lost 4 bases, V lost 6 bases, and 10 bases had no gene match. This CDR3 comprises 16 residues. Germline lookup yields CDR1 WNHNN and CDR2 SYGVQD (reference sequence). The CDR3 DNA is TGCGCCAGCAGACCCAAACGACAGGGGGAGAATCAGCCCCAGCATTTT. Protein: CASRPKRQGENQPQHF.

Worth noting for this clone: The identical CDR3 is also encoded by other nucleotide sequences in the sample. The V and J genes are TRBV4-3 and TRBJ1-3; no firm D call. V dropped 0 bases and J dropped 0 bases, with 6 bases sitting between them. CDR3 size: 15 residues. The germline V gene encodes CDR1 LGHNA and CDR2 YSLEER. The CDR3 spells CASSQDRFSGNTIYF. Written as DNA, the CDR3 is TGCGCCAGCAGCCAAGACCGGTTCTCTGGAAACACCATATATTTT.

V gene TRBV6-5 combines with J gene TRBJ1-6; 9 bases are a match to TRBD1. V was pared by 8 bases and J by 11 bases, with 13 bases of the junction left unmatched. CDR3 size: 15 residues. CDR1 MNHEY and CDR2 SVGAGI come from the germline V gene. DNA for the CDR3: TGTGCCAGCGCAGACGCCGGGGACAGGGTGGCACCCCTCCACTTT. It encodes CASADAGDRVAPLHF.

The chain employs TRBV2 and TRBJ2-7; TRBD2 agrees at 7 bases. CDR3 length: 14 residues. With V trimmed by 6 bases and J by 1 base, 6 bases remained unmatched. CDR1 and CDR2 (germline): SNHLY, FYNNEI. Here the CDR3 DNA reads TGTGCCAGCAGGAGCAGGGAGGGTTCCTACGAGCAGTACTTC. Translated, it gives CASRSREGSYEQYF.

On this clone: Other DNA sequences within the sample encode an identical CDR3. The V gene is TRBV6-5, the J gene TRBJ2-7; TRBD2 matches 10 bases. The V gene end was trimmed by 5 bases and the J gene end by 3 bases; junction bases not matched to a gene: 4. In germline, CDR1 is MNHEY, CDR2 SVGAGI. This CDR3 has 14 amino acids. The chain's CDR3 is CASSRLAGLYEQYF. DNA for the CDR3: TGTGCCAGCAGTCGACTAGCGGGCCTCTACGAGCAGTACTTC.

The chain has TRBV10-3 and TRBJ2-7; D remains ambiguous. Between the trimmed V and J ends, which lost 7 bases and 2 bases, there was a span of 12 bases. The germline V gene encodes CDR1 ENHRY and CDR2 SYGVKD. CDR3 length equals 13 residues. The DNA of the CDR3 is TGTGCCATCAAGGAAAGTCCCACCTACGAGCAGTACTTC. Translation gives CAIKESPTYEQYF.

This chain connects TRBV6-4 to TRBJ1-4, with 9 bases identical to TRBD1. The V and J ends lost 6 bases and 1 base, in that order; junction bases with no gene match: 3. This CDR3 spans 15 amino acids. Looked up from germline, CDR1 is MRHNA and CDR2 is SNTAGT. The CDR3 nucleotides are TGTGCCAGCAGGAGACAGGGGGGAACTAATGAAAAACTGTTTTTT. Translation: CASRRQGGTNEKLFF.

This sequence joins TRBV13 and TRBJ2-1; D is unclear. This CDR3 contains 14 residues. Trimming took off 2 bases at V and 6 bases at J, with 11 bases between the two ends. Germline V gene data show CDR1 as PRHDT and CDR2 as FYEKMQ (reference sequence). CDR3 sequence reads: CASSLLSRVNEQFF. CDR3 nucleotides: TGTGCCAGCAGCTTACTCTCGAGAGTCAATGAGCAGTTCTTC.

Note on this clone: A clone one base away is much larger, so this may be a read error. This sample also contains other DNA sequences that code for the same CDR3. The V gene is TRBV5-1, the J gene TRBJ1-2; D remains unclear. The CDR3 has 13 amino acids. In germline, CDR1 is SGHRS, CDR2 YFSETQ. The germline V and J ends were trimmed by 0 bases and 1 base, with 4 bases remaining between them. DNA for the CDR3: TGCGCCAGCAGCTTGGAAAGTAACTATGGCTACACCTTC. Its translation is CASSLESNYGYTF.

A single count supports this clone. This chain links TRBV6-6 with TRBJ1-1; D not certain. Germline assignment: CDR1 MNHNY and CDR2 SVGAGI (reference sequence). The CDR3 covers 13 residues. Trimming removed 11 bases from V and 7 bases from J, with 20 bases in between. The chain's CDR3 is CASTARLGGEAFF. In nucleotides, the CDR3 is TGTGCCTCCACGGCTCGCCTCGGTGGTGAAGCTTTCTTT.

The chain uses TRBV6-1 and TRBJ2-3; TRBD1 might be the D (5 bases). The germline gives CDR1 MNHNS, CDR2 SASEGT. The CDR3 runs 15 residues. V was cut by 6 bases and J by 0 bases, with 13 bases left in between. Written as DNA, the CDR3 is TGTGCCAGCAGGTTCGGACATTTTAGCACAGATACGCAGTATTTT. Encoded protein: CASRFGHFSTDTQYF.

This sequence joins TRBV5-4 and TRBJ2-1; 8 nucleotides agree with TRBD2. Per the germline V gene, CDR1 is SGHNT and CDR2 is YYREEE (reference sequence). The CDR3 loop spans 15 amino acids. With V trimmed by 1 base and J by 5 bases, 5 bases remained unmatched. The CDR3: CASSLKSGSNNEQFF. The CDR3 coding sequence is TGTGCCAGCAGCTTGAAAAGCGGGAGTAACAATGAGCAGTTCTTC.